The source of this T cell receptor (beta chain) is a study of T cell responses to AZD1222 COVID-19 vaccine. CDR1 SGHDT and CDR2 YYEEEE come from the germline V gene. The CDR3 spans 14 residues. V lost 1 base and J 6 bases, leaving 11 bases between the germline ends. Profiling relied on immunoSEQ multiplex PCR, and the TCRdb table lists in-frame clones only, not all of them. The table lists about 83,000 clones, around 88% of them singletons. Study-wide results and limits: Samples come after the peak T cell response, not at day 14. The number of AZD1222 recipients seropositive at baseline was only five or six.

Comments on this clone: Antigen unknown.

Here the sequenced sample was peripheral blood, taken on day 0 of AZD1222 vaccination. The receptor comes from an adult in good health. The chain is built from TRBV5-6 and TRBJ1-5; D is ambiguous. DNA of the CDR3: TGTGCCAGCAGCTTGTTCGGTTACGGTCAGCCCCAGCATTTT. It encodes CASSLFGYGQPQHF.